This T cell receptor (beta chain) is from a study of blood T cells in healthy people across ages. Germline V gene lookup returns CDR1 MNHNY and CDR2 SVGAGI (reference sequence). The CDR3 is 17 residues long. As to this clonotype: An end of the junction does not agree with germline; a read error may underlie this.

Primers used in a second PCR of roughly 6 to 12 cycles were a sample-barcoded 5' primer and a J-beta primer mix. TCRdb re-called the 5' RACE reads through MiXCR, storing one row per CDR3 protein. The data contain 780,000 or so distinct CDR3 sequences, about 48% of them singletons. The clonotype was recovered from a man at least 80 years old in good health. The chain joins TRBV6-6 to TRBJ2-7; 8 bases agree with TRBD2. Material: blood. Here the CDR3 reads CAGSYSSLAGFSYEQYF. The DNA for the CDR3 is TGTGCCGGCAGTTACTCGTCGTTAGCGGGATTCTCCTACGAGCAGTACTTC.